Reported below is one T cell receptor beta chain. This record comes from a study of shared clonotypes between healthy human individuals. This CDR3 has 16 residues. The V gene lost 5 bases and the J gene lost 0 bases, with 14 bases spanning the gap. CDR1 is LNHDA and CDR2 is SQIVND in the germline V gene (reference sequence). The assay was immunoSEQ multiplex PCR, and TCRdb's table has in-frame clones only and misses some. This sample has about 2.2 million clones, with around 93% found just once. It was CD45RO-negative cells, positively selected for CCR7, that made up naive CD8 cells, with terminally differentiated effector memory CD45RA+ cells excluded.

The chain couples TRBV19 to TRBJ1-5; a possible D gene is TRBD1 (6 bases). Sequenced input: naive CD8+ T cells from PBMCs. The source of this sequence is a man between 18 and 29 years old in good health. Some clones in this sample may be carry-over from other donors' samples. The CDR3 coding sequence is TGTGCCAGTAGTCGGGGGGCACTTTATAGCAATCAGCCCCAGCATTTT. Protein sequence: CASSRGALYSNQPQHF. Supplemented by reference TRBV19 and TRBJ1-5, the full variable domain reads DGGITQSPKYLFRKEGQNVTLSCEQNLNHDAMYWYRQDPGQGLRLIYYSQIVNDFQKGDIAEGYSVSREKKESFPLTVTSAQKNPTAFYLCASSRGALYSNQPQHFGDGTRLSIL.